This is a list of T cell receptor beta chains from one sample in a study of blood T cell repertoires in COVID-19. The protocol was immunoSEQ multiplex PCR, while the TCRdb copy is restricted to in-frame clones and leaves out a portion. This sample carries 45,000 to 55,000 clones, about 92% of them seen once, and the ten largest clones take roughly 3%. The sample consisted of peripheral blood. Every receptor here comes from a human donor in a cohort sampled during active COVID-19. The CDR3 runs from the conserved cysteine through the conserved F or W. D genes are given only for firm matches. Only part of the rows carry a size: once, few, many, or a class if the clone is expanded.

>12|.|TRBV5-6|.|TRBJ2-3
TGTGCCAGCCGACGGGACTCGGATACGCAGTATTTT
CASRRDSDTQYF
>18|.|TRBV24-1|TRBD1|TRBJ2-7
TGTGCCACCAGTGACGCCCCCGGGACAGGGACGACTAAGGGCGAGCAGTACTTC
CATSDAPGTGTTKGEQYF
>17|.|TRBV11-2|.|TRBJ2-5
TGTGCCAGCAGCCCTATGAGGGGGGGTATTGGGCAAGAGACCCAGTACTTC
CASSPMRGGIGQETQYF
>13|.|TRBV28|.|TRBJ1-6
TGTGCCAGCAGTCCGCCCCAAGGAGGATCCCTCCACTTT
CASSPPQGGSLHF
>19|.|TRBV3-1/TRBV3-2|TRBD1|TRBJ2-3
TGTGCCAGCAGCCTAGGACAGGGGCTATCGTTAAGTGGGACAGATACGCAGTATTTT
CASSLGQGLSLSGTDTQYF
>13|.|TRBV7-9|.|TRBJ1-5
TGTGCCAGCAGCTTAACAGGGAGGGAGCCCCAGCATTTT
CASSLTGREPQHF
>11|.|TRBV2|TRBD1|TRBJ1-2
TGTGCCAGCAGGGGGACAGGGCCCTACACCTTC
CASRGTGPYTF
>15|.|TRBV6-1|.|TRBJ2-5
TGTGCCAGCAGTGAACTCTGGACACTCCAAGAGACCCAGTACTTC
CASSELWTLQETQYF
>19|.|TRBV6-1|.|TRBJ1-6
TGTGCCAGCAGTGACTTCTTTGTAGGGGCGAGCTCCTATAATTCACCCCTCCACTTT
CASSDFFVGASSYNSPLHF
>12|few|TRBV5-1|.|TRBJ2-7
TGCGCCAGCAGCCCTCGGGGTGACGAGCAGTACTTC
CASSPRGDEQYF
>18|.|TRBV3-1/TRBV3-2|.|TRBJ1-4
TGTGCCAGCAGCGCCCAAGGCCAGGCGATACCCATCAATGAAAAACTGTTTTTT
CASSAQGQAIPINEKLFF
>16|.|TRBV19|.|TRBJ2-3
TGTGCCAGTAGTTCGGTGGGACTCCCGGGACCAGATACGCAGTATTTT
CASSSVGLPGPDTQYF
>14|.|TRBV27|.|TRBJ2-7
TGTGCCAGCAGTCCCCTGGGACTCCCCCCCGAGCAGTACTTC
CASSPLGLPPEQYF
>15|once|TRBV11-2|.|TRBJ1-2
TGTGCCAGCAGCTTCGCCATGACATCTTTTTGGGGCTACACCTTC
CASSFAMTSFWGYTF
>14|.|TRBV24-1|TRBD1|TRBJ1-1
TGTGCCACCGTGACAGACAGGGGGCTGACTGAAGCTTTCTTT
CATVTDRGLTEAFF
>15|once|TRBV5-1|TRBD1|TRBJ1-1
TGCGCCAGCAAAGCGGTCGGGACAGGGAGGACTGAAGCTTTCTTT
CASKAVGTGRTEAFF
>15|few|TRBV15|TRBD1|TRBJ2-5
TGTGCCACCAGCAAAGGGGCAGGGGGCGGGGAGACCCAGTACTTC
CATSKGAGGGETQYF
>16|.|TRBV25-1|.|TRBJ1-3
TGTGCCAGCAGTGGAGATCGGGGGGCAGCAGGAAACACCATATATTTT
CASSGDRGAAGNTIYF
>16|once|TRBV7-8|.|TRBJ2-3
TGTGCCAGCAGCTTAGGGGGTGCCGTCGGGGCAGATACGCAGTATTTT
CASSLGGAVGADTQYF
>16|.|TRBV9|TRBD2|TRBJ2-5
TGTGCCAGCAGGAGTGGGACTAGCGGGAGTGGGGAGACCCAGTACTTC
CASRSGTSGSGETQYF
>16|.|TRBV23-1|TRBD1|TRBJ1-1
TGCGCCAGCAGTCTGTCCCGGGACAGATATAACACTGAAGCTTTCTTT
CASSLSRDRYNTEAFF
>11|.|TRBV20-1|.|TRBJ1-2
TGCAGTGCTACGGAGGGACCGGGCTACACCTTC
CSATEGPGYTF
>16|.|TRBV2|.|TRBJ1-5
TGTGCCAGCAGTGACAGGGCTGGGGTTAGCAATCAGCCCCAGCATTTT
CASSDRAGVSNQPQHF
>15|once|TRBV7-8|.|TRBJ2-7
TGTGCCAGCAGCTTAGCGGGACTTGGGGCTGGGGAGCAGTACTTC
CASSLAGLGAGEQYF
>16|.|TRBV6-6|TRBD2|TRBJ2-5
TGTGCCAGCAGTTACTCGAGCGGCGGGAGTGGCGAGACCCAGTACTTC
CASSYSSGGSGETQYF
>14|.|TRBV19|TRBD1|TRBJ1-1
TGTGCCAGTAGTGAGGGACAGGGGGCTATTGAAGCTTTCTTT
CASSEGQGAIEAFF
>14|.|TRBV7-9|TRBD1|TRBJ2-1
TGTGCCAGCAGCCTAGGGACAGTCTTTAATGAGCAGTTCTTC
CASSLGTVFNEQFF
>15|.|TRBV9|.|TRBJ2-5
TGTGCCAGCAGCCCTCCAGTGGACAGCCAAGAGACCCAGTACTTC
CASSPPVDSQETQYF
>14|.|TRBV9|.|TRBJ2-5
TGTGCCAGCAGCGTAGGGGCGGGCCAAGAGACCCAGTACTTC
CASSVGAGQETQYF
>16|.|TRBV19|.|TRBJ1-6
TGTGCCAGTAGGTTAGGGAGGACGCCCAATAATTCACCCCTCCACTTT
CASRLGRTPNNSPLHF
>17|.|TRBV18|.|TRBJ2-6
TGTGCCAGCTCAAAATCCGGGACACTTTCTGGGGCCAACGTCCTGACTTTC
CASSKSGTLSGANVLTF
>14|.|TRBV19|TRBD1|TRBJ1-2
TGTGCCAGTAGTCCACCGGGACAGAACTATGGCTACACCTTC
CASSPPGQNYGYTF
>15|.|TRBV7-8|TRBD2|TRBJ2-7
TGTGCCAGCAGCTTAGTATCTAGCGGATACTACGAGCAGTACTTC
CASSLVSSGYYEQYF
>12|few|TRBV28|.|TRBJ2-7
TGTGCCACCAACAGGGCAGTCTACGAGCAGTACTTC
CATNRAVYEQYF
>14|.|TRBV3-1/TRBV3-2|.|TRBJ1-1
TGTGCCAGCAGCCCGTACGGACAAAAACCTGAAGCTTTCTTT
CASSPYGQKPEAFF
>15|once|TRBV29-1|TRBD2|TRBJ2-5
TGCAGCGTTGCGGGGGGCAGATCGGGAGGGGAGACCCAGTACTTC
CSVAGGRSGGETQYF
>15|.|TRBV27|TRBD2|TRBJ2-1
TGTGCCAGCATTTCCTGGACTAGCGGGAAGTATGAGCAGTTCTTC
CASISWTSGKYEQFF
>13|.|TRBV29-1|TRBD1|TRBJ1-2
TGCAGCGCCACGACAGGGGTGAGCTATGGCTACACCTTC
CSATTGVSYGYTF
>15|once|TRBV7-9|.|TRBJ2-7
TGTGCCAGCAGCTTTACCGCGCGGGAACCCTACGAGCAGTACTTC
CASSFTAREPYEQYF
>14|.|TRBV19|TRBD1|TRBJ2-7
TGTGCCAGTAGTATCAGGACAGGCCCCTACGAGCAGTACTTC
CASSIRTGPYEQYF
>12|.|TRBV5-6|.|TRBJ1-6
TGTGCCAGCAGCTTGGGACAACTTCCCCTCCACTTT
CASSLGQLPLHF
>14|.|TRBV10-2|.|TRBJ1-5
TGCGCCAGCAGCACGGGCGGGGGCAATCAGCCCCAGCATTTT
CASSTGGGNQPQHF
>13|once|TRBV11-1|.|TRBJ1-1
TGTGCCAGCAGCTTAGTAGGGACTACTGAAGCTTTCTTT
CASSLVGTTEAFF
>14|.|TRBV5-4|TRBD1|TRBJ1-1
TGTGCCAGCAGCTTACAGGGGATGAACACTGAAGCTTTCTTT
CASSLQGMNTEAFF
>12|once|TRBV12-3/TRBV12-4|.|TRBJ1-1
TGTGCCAGCAGACTAACAGGGAAGGGGGCTTTCTTT
CASRLTGKGAFF
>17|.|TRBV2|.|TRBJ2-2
TGTGCCAGCAGCGCCGAGGGTTTGGGTCGGCGGACCGGGGAGCTGTTTTTT
CASSAEGLGRRTGELFF
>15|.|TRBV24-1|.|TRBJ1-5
TGTGCCACCAGCGATTCCGGAGAGGGCAATCAGCCCCAGCATTTT
CATSDSGEGNQPQHF
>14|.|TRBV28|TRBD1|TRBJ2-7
TGTGCCAGCAGCAGGGACAGGGGGCTTAACGAGCAGTACTTC
CASSRDRGLNEQYF
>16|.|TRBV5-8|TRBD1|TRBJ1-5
TGTGCCAGCAGCAAGGGACAGACATTCGCCAATCAGCCCCAGCATTTT
CASSKGQTFANQPQHF
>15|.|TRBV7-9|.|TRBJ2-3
TGTGCCAGCAGCTTAGGGGTAGCGGTGGCAGATACGCAGTATTTT
CASSLGVAVADTQYF
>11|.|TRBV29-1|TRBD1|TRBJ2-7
TGCAGCGTGGGACAGTCCTACGAGCAGTACTTC
CSVGQSYEQYF